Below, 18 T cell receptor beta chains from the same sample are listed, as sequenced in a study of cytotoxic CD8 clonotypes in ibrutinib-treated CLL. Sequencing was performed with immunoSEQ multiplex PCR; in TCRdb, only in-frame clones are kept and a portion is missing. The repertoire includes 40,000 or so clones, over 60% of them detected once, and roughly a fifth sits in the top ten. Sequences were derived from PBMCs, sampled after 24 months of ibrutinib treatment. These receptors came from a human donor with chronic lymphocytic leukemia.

CDR3 nucleotide sequence: TGTGCCACCAGCAGAGATGGCGGGAGGTTGAGGGAACTACTAGCCAAAAACATTCAGTACTTC. Amino acids: CATSRDGGRLRELLAKNIQYF. This sequence joins TRBV15 and TRBJ2-4; 8 bases agree with TRBD2. The V segment lost 0 bases and the J segment 0 bases; nucleotides outside the gene matches: 16. Germline V CDR1 and CDR2: LNHNV, YYDKDF (reference sequence). The CDR3 has 21 amino acids.

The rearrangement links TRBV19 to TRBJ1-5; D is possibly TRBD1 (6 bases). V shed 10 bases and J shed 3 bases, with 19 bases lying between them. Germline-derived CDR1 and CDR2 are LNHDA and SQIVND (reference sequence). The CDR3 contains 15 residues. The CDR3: CATKGTRTANQPQHF. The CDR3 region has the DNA TGTGCCACCAAAGGGACCCGGACAGCCAATCAGCCCCAGCATTTT.

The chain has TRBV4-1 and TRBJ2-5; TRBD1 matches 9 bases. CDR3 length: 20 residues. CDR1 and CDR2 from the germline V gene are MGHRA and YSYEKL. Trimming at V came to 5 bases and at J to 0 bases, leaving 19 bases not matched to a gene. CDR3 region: CASSTQGGTGLSPHQETQYF. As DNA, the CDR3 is TGCGCCAGCAGCACCCAGGGCGGGACAGGGTTATCACCCCACCAAGAGACCCAGTACTTC.

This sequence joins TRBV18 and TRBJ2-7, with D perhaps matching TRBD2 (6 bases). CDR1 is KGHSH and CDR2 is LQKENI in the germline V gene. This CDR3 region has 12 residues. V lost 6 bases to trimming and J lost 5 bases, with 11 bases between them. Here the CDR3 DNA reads TGTGCCAGCTCCTCGGACTACCACGAGCAGTACTTC. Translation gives CASSSDYHEQYF.

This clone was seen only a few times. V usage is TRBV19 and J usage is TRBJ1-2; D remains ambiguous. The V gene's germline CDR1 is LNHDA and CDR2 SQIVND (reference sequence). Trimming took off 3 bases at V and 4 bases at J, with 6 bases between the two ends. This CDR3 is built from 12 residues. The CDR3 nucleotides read TGTGCCAGTAGTATTAGCTTCTATGGCTACACCTTC. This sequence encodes CASSISFYGYTF.

The CDR3 DNA reads as TGTGCCAGCTCACCACCGGGACAGGGGCGGCAGCCCCAGCATTTT. Its protein is CASSPPGQGRQPQHF. V gene TRBV18 combines with J gene TRBJ1-5, with 10 nucleotides matching TRBD1. Trimming removed 0 bases from V and 7 bases from J; junction bases left unmatched: 3. The CDR3 extends over 15 amino acids. Per the germline V gene, CDR1 is KGHSH and CDR2 is LQKENI.

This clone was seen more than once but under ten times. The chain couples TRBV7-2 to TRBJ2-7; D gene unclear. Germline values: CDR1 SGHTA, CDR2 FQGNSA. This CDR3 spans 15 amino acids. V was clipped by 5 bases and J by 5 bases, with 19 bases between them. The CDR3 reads CASSLGGLLSDEQYF. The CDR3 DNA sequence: TGTGCCAGCAGCCTAGGTGGGCTCCTGAGTGACGAGCAGTACTTC. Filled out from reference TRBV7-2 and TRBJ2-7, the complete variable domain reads GAGVSQSPSNKVTEKGKDVELRCDPISGHTALYWYRQSLGQGLEFLIYFQGNSAPDKSGLPSDRFSAERTGGSVSTLTIQRTQQEDSAVYLCASSLGGLLSDEQYFGPGTRLTVT.

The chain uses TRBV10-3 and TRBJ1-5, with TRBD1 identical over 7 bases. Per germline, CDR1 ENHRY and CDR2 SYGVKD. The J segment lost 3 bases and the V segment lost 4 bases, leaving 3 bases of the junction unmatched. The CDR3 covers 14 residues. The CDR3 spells CAISVGTDNQPQHF. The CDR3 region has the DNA TGTGCCATCAGTGTTGGGACAGACAATCAGCCCCAGCATTTT.

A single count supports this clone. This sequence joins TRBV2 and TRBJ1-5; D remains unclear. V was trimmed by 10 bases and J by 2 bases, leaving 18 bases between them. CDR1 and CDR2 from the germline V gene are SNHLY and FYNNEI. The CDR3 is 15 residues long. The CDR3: CATLKDGRGNQPQHF. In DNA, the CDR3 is TGTGCCACCCTAAAGGACGGACGGGGCAATCAGCCCCAGCATTTT.

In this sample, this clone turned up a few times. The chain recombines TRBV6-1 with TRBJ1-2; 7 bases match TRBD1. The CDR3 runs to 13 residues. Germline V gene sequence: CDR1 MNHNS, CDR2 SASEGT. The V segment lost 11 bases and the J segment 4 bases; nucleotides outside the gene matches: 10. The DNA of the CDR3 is TGTGCCGGAGGGCCGGGACAGCGCTATGGCTACACCTTC. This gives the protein CAGGPGQRYGYTF.

CDR3 coding DNA: TGTGCCAGCAGTGACCGGACAGGAGGAGGAAACACCATATATTTT. Residues: CASSDRTGGGNTIYF. The V and J genes are TRBV28 and TRBJ1-3; 7 bases are a match to TRBD1. V lost 5 bases to trimming and J lost 4 bases; unmatched junction nucleotides: 8. This CDR3 is built from 15 residues. CDR1 is MDHEN and CDR2 is SYDVKM in the germline V gene.

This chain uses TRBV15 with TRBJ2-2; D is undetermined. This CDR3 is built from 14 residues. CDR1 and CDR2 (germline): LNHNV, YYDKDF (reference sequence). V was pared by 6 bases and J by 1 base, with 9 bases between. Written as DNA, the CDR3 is TGTGCCACCAGGAAAGGCAAGAACACCGGGGAGCTGTTTTTT. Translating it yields CATRKGKNTGELFF.

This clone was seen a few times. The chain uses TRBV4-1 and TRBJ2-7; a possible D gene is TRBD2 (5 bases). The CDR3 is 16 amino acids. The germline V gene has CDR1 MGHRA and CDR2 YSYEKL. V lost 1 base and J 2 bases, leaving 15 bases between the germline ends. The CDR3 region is CASSQGSEGNPYEQYF. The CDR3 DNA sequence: TGCGCCAGCAGCCAAGGTAGCGAGGGTAACCCCTACGAGCAGTACTTC.

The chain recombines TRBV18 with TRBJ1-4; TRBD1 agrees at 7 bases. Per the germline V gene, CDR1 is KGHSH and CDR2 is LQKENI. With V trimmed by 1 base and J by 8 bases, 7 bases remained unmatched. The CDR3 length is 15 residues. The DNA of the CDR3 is TGTGCCAGCTCACCACTGAGACAGGGTGTCGAAAAACTGTTTTTT. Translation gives CASSPLRQGVEKLFF.

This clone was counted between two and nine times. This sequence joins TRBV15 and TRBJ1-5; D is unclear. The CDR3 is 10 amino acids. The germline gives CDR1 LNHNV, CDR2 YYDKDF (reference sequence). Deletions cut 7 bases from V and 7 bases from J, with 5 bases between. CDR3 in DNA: TGTGCCACCACGGGCCAGCCCCAGCATTTT. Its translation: CATTGQPQHF.

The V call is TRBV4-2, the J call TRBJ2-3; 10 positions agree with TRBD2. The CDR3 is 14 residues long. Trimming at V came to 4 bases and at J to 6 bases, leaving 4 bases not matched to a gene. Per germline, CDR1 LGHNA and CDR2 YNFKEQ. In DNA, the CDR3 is TGTGCCAGCAGCCCCCTAGCGGGGGTGGATACGCAGTATTTT. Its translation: CASSPLAGVDTQYF.

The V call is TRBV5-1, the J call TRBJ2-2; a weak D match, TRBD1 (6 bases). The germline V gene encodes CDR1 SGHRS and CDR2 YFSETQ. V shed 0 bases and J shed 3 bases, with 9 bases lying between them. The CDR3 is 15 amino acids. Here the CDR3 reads CASSLARGHTGELFF. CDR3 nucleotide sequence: TGCGCCAGCAGCTTGGCCAGGGGACACACCGGGGAGCTGTTTTTT. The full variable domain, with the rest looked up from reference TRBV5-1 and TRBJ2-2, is KAGVTQTPRYLIKTRGQQVTLSCSPISGHRSVSWYQQTPGQGLQFLFEYFSETQRNKGNFPGRFSGRQFSNSRSEMNVSTLELGDSALYLCASSLARGHTGELFFGEGSRLTVL.

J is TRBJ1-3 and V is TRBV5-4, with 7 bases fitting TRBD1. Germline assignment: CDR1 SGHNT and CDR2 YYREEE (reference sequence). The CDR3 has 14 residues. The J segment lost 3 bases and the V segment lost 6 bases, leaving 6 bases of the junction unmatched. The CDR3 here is CASTWDRRGNTIYF. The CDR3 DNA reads TGTGCCAGCACTTGGGACAGACGTGGAAACACCATATATTTT.